This TCR beta chain is drawn from a study of blood T cell repertoires in COVID-19. About the study: PBMCs, B-cell-depleted T cells, or T cells were the source of the cDNA or gDNA that made up the material.

In germline, CDR1 is MNHEY, CDR2 SVGAGI. Between the trimmed V and J ends, which lost 7 bases and 0 bases, there was a span of 9 bases. The length of the CDR3 is 13 residues. Residents of about two dozen US areas, aged roughly 18 to 95 years, made up the participants. Categorization into cohorts depended on clinical history that participants reported. Two negative PCRs, clearance, or symptom resolution characterized the recovered Cohort 3 donors. Produced via immunoSEQ multiplex PCR; TCRdb's table is partial and in-frame only. The sample lists a few hundred thousand clones; 87% were seen once. J is TRBJ1-2 and V is TRBV6-5; D is unresolved. Input material: PBMCs or T cells enriched from blood (not recorded which). This TCR was sampled from a woman under 30 who had recovered from COVID-19. The CDR3 sequence: CASKRETNYGYTF. Here the CDR3 DNA reads TGTGCCAGCAAAAGGGAGACTAACTATGGCTACACCTTC.